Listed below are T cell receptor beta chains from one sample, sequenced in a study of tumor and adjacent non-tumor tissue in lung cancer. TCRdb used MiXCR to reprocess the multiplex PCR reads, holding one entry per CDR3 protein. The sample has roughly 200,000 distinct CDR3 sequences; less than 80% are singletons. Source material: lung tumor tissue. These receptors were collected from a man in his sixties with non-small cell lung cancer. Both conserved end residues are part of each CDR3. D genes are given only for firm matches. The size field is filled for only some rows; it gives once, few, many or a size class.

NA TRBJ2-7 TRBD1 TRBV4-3 CASNQAGGTGAYEQYF TGCGCCAGCAACCAAGCCGGAGGGACAGGGGCCTATGAGCAGTACTTC
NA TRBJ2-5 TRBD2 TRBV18 CASSPPRSGVKTQYF TGTGCCAGCTCACCGCCTAGAAGCGGGGTCAAGACCCAGTACTTC
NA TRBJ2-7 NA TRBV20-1 CSARGVTTIEQYF TGCAGTGCTAGAGGTGTGACTACCATCGAGCAGTATTTC
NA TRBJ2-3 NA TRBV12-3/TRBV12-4 CASTTVSTDTQYF TGTGCCAGTACCACCGTTAGCACAGATACACAGTATTTT
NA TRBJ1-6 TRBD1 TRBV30 CAWTGGTGIHPGSPLHF TGTGCCTGGACCGGAGGGACAGGGATACATCCCGGCTCACCCCTCCACTTT
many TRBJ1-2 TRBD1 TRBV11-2 CASSFKQGLNYGYTF TGTGCCAGCAGCTTTAAACAGGGGCTTAACTATGGCTACACCTTC
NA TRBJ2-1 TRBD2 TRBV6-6 CASIPTSGSYNEKFF TGTGCCAGCATACCTACTAGCGGCTCCTACAATGAGAAGTTCTTC
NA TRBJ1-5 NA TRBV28 CASSETRPQHF TGTGCCAGCAGTGAGACCCGGCCCCAGCATTTT
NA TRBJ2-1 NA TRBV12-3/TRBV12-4 CASSGGQSYNEQFF TGTGCCAGTAGTGGGGGCCAATCTTACAATGAGCAGTTCTTC
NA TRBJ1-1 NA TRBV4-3 CASGQDVPGNSGTEAFF TGCGCCAGCGGCCAAGATGTTCCGGGCAATTCGGGCACTGAAGCTTTCTTT
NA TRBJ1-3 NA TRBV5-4 CASSLDISGNTIYF TGTGCCAGCAGCTTGGACATCTCTGGAAACACCATATATTTT
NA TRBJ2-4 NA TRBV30 CAWSGRGRSFQYF TGTGCCTGGAGTGGGCGGGGGCGAAGCTTTCAGTACTTC
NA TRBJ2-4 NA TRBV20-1 CSVRDGRNIQYF TGCAGTGTCAGAGATGGGAGGAACATTCAGTACTTC
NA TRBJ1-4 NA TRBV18 CASSPDITTNEKLFF TGTGCCAGCTCACCAGACATCACAACTAATGAAAAACTTTTTTTT
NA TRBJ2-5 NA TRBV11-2 CTSSLELTGQEETQYF TGTACCAGCAGCTTAGAGCTAACGGGTCAGGAAGAGACCCAGTACTTC
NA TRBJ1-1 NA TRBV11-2 CSSSWDLGGLPGVFF TGTTCCAGCAGCTGGGACCTGGGGGGGCTTCCTGGAGTTTTCTTT
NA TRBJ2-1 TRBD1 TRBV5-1 CANSLEWQGAEQFF TGCGCCAACAGCTTGGAATGGCAGGGGGCCGAGCAGTTCTTC
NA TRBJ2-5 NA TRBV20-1 CSAVLGPRQETQHF TGCAGTGCTGTACTCGGTCCGCGCCAAGAGACCCAACACTTC
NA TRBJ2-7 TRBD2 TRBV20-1 CSARVPSSGGVSYEQYF TGCAGTGCTAGAGTTCCGAGTAGCGGGGGCGTCTCCTACGAGCAGTACTTC
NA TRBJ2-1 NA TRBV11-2 CARSSTIAGESSYNEQFF TGTGCCAGGAGCTCCACCATAGCAGGGGAATCCTCCTACAATGAGCAGTTCTTC
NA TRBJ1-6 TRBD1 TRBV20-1 CNARPQGSDRSPLHF TGCAATGCTAGACCACAGGGGTCCGACAGGTCACCCCTCCACTTT
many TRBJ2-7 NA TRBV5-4 CASSLDGGGAYEQYF TGTGCCAGCAGCCTGGACGGTGGGGGTGCCTACGAGCAGTACTTC
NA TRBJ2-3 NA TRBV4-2 CACSHSYGGADTQYF TGTGCCTGCAGCCACAGCTATGGGGGCGCAGATACGCAGTATTTT
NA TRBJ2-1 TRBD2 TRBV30 CAWSPKRTSGGVSYNEQFF TGTGCCTGGAGTCCGAAACGGACTAGCGGGGGGGTGTCCTACAATGAGCAGTTCTTC
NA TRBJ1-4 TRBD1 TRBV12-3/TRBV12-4 CASRFQGASEKLFF TGTGCCAGCAGATTTCAGGGGGCGAGTGAAAAACTATTTTTT
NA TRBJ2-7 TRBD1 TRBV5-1 CASSYRDRGFSNEEYF TGCGCCAGCAGCTACCGGGACAGGGGTTTCAGCAACGAGGAGTACTTC
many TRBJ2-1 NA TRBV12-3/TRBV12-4 CASTLEDGGSNEQFF TGTGCCAGCACCTTGGAGGACGGGGGAAGTAATGAGCAGTTCTTC
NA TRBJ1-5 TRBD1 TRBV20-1 CSGSVPGGKNQPHHF TGCAGTGGTAGTGTTCCAGGGGGCAAGAATCAGCCCCATCATTTT
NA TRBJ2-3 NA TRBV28 CASSLRGGGRKSSDTQYF TGTGCCAGCAGTTTAAGAGGGGGCGGGAGGAAGAGCTCAGATACGCAGTATTTT
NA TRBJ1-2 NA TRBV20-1 CSASPMTVNYGYIF TGCAGTGCTAGCCCTATGACAGTTAACTATGGTTACATCTTC
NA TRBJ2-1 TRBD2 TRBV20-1 CSARDSGGARDYNEQFF TGCAGTGCTAGAGATAGCGGGGGGGCTCGTGACTACAATGAGCAGTTCTTC
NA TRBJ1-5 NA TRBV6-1 CDSSEVGGGNQPQHF TGTGACAGCAGTGAAGTGGGTGGGGGCAATCAGCCCCAGCATTTT
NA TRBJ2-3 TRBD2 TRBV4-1 CASSHGLAGGQDTQYF TGCGCCAGCAGCCACGGACTAGCGGGGGGGCAAGATACGCAGTATTTT
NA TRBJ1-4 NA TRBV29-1 CSVRGRGREKLFF TGCAGCGTTCGTGGAAGGGGTAGAGAAAAACTGTTTTTT
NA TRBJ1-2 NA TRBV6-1 CANSLQGRNYGYTF TGTGCCAACAGTCTACAGGGCAGAAACTATGGCTACACCTTC
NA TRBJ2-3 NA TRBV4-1 CASSQDRGGARTVTQYF TGCGCCAGCAGCCAAGATCGCGGGGGCGCCCGCACAGTTACGCAGTATTTT
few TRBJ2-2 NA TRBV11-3 CASSLDTSTGELFF TGTGCCAGCAGCTTAGATACGTCCACCGGGGAGCTGTTTTTT
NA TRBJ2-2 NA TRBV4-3 CASSSGTENTGELFF TGCGCCAGCAGCTCCGGGACTGAGAACACCGGGGAGCTGTTTTTT
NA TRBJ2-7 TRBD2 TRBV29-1 CSGGKGDYEQYF TGCAGCGGCGGGAAAGGGGACTACGAACAGTACTTC
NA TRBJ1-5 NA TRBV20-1 CSASGSGVNQPQHF TGCAGTGCTAGTGGTTCAGGGGTCAATCAGCCCCAGCATTTT
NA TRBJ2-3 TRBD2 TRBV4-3 CASSRGLGPDTQFF TGCGCCAGCAGCCGGGGACTAGGGCCCGATACGCAGTTTTTT
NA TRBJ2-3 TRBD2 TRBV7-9 CALGGTQYF TGTGCTCTGGGGGGGACGCAGTATTTT
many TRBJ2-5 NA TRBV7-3 CASSPTAQETQYF TGTGCCAGCAGCCCAACCGCCCAAGAGACCCAGTACTTC
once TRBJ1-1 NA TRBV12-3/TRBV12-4 CASILPGLPGAFF TGTGCCAGCATTCTCCCAGGGTTGCCTGGAGCTTTCTTT
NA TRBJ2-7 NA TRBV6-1 CASSPKGPYEPYF TGTGCCAGCAGTCCGAAGGGTCCCTACGAGCCGTACTTC
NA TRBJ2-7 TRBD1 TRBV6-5 CANSGDRVISGQYF TGTGCCAACAGCGGGGACAGGGTCATATCCGGGCAGTACTTC
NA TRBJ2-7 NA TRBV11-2 CASSHGRGAISYEENF TGTGCCAGCAGCCATGGGAGGGGGGCTATCTCCTACGAGGAGAACTTC
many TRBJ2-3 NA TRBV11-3 CASSFGLVGTDTQYF TGTGCCAGCAGCTTTGGGCTAGTCGGCACAGATACGCAGTATTTT
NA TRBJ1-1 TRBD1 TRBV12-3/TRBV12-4 CASRSQGATEAFF TGTGCCAGCCGCTCTCAGGGGGCTACTGAAGCTTTCTTT
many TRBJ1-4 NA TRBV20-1 CSATARIGTNEKLFF TGCAGTGCCACCGCCAGGATAGGGACTAATGAAAAACTGTTTTTT
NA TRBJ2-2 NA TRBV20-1 CSARVSGVGSNTGELFF TGCAGTGCTAGAGTTTCGGGTGTGGGGAGCAACACCGGGGAGCTGTTTTTT
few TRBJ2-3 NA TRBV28 CASSPAGLSIDTQYF TGTGCCAGCAGTCCCGCGGGCCTTAGCATAGATACGCAGTATTTT